What follows describes a single T cell receptor (beta chain). Here immunoSEQ multiplex PCR was the method, and the copy in TCRdb shows in-frame clones only, minus some. Of under 300,000 clones listed, 70% to 90% were seen once; the top ten hold about 1%. The CDR3 spans 14 residues. J gave up 5 bases and V 8 bases, and 6 bases lay outside the gene matches. Germline CDR1 KGHDR, CDR2 SFDVKD. The data derive from a study of blood T cell repertoires in COVID-19. This chain uses TRBV24-1 with TRBJ1-5, with 9 bases lining up with TRBD1. The TCR sequence derives from a woman in her 30s who had recovered from COVID-19. Sequencing input: PBMCs or T cells enriched from blood (not recorded which). CDR3 region: CATNGGQGDQPQHF. CDR3 in DNA: TGTGCCACCAACGGGGGACAGGGTGATCAGCCCCAGCATTTT.